This record looks at one TCR beta chain sequence and its context. The antigen is not known. This specimen belongs to a study of CXCR3-negative and CXCR3-positive naive CD8 T cells. Study outcomes and limitations: The TRB CDR3s that CXCR3-positive naive cells carried were more hydrophobic than those of CXCR3-negative naive cells.

The libraries of TRB cDNA were prepared using 5' RACE with UMI labels. TCRdb re-analyzed the 5' RACE reads; it lists each CDR3 protein once, without DNA. Its table lists approximately 120,000 distinct CDR3 sequences. Looked up from germline, CDR1 is SQVTM and CDR2 is ANQGSEA. This CDR3 contains 14 residues. The chain employs TRBV29-1 and TRBJ1-2; TCRdb designates TRBD1, a call that cannot be tested without DNA. Source material: naive CXCR3+ CD8+ T cells from blood. Subset of the sample: CD45RO-CCR7+CD27+CD95- naive CD8+ T cells expressing CXCR3 (TNR3+). This receptor was identified in a human donor in good health. Some clones in this sample may be carry-over from other donors' samples. CDR3 protein: CSVDQDRGGYGYTF.